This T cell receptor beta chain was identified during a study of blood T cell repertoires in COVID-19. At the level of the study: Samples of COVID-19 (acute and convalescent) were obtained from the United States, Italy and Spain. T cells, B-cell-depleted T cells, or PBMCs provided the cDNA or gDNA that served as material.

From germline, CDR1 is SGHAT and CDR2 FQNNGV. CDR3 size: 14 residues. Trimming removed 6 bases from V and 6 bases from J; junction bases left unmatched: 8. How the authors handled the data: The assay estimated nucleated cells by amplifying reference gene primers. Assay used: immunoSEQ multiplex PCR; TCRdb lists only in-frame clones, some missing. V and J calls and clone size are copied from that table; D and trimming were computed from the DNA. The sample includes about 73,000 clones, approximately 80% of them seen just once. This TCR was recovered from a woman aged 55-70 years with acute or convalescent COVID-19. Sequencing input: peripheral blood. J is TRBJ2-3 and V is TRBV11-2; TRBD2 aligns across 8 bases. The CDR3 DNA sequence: TGTGCCAGCAGAACCGGGACTAGGGGCGATACGCAGTATTTT. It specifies CASRTGTRGDTQYF.